The 21 T cell receptor beta chains in this list originate from one sample, sequenced in a study of blood T cell repertoires in COVID-19. The protocol was immunoSEQ multiplex PCR, while the TCRdb copy is restricted to in-frame clones and leaves out a portion. The sample comprises 130,000 to 150,000 clones, 85% to 90% of which are singletons, and 11% rests with the top ten. Sequencing was done on a sample of PBMCs or T cells enriched from blood (not recorded which). The source of these receptors is a man in his sixties who had recovered from COVID-19.

The chain is built from TRBV6-1 and TRBJ1-6; 7 nucleotides align to TRBD1. V gave up 5 bases and J gave up 3 bases; unmatched junction bases: 7. Per germline, CDR1 MNHNS and CDR2 SASEGT. The CDR3 sequence is 16 residues long. DNA of the CDR3: TGTGCCAGCAGTCAAGGACAGGCCTACTATAATTCACCCCTCCACTTT. This translates into CASSQGQAYYNSPLHF.

The V and J genes are TRBV14 and TRBJ2-7; weak D call: TRBD2 (5 bases). With 1 base removed from V and 2 bases from J, the gap between germline ends came to 9 bases. The CDR3 loop spans 14 amino acids. Germline loops: CDR1 SGHDN, CDR2 FVKESK. CDR3: CASSQVSGPYEQYF. CDR3 sequence (DNA): TGTGCCAGCAGCCAAGTAAGCGGTCCCTACGAGCAGTACTTC. Full variable domain (outside the CDR3, taken from reference TRBV14 and TRBJ2-7): EAGVTQFPSHSVIEKGQTVTLRCDPISGHDNLYWYRRVMGKEIKFLLHFVKESKQDESGMPNNRFLAERTGGTYSTLKVQPAELEDSGVYFCASSQVSGPYEQYFGPGTRLTVT.

The chain is built from TRBV10-1 and TRBJ2-5, with no clear D. Looked up from germline, CDR1 is WNHNN and CDR2 is SYGVQD (reference sequence). This CDR3 contains 12 residues. Trimming cost V 3 bases and J 5 bases, with 7 bases left between them. CDR3 DNA: TGCGCCAGCAGTGACTCCGGGGAGACCCAGTACTTC. This sequence encodes CASSDSGETQYF.

The chain couples TRBV29-1 to TRBJ2-1; 10 bases are a match to TRBD1. Losses at the gene ends were 7 bases for V and 12 bases for J; bases not matched to a gene: 12. The length of the CDR3 is 13 residues. Germline V gene lookup returns CDR1 SQVTM and CDR2 ANQGSEA. Here the CDR3 DNA reads TGCAGCGGCATCCGGGACAGGGGAGTTAGGCAGTTCTTC. It is translated as CSGIRDRGVRQFF.

V usage is TRBV27 and J usage is TRBJ1-1; 10 bases agree with TRBD1. V shed 5 bases, J shed 4 bases, and the junction held 7 bases outside the gene matches. Germline CDR1 is MNHEY and CDR2 is SMNVEV (reference sequence). The CDR3 spans 15 residues. The CDR3 loop is CASSRGTGASTEAFF. CDR3 coding DNA: TGTGCCAGCAGTAGAGGGACAGGGGCGAGCACTGAAGCTTTCTTT.

V and J are TRBV11-3 and TRBJ1-6; no clear D. The V and J ends lost 2 bases and 8 bases respectively, with 7 bases between them. The germline gives CDR1 SGHNT, CDR2 YENEEA. The CDR3 spans 13 residues. CDR3 region: CASSLNGDSPLHF. CDR3 bases: TGTGCCAGCAGCTTAAACGGGGATTCACCCCTCCACTTT. The full variable domain, its missing parts supplied by reference TRBV11-3 and TRBJ1-6, is EAGVVQSPRYKIIEKKQPVAFWCNPISGHNTLYWYLQNLGQGPELLIRYENEEAVDDSQLPKDRFSAERLKGVDSTLKIQPAELGDSAVYLCASSLNGDSPLHFGNGTRLTVT.

The count of this clone is one. This chain connects TRBV24-1 to TRBJ2-3; 7 bases agree with TRBD2. This CDR3 is 16 amino acids long. V dropped 4 bases and J dropped 2; count of bases not matched to a gene: 8. Germline loops: CDR1 KGHDR, CDR2 SFDVKD. This chain's CDR3 is CATSDPVAGVTDTQYF. The DNA of the CDR3 is TGTGCCACCAGTGACCCTGTTGCGGGGGTCACAGATACGCAGTATTTT.

This clone has more than one count but fewer than ten. The chain employs TRBV25-1 and TRBJ1-4, with 8 bases lining up with TRBD1. The CDR3 is 15 amino acids. Germline CDR1 reads MGHDK; CDR2 reads SYGVNS. V shed 7 bases and J 2 bases; nucleotides not matched to a gene: 6. The CDR3 loop reads CASKDRGGTNEKLFF. The CDR3 region has the DNA TGTGCCAGCAAAGACAGGGGAGGGACTAATGAAAAACTGTTTTTT.

V usage is TRBV9 and J usage is TRBJ1-2; D is ambiguous. This CDR3 region has 14 residues. Germline V lookup: CDR1 SGDLS, CDR2 YYNGEE. Trimming left V 0 bases short and J 3 bases short, with 9 bases between. The CDR3 sequence is CASSVELGDYGYTF. The CDR3 DNA follows: TGTGCCAGCAGCGTAGAATTGGGAGACTATGGCTACACCTTC.

The chain is built from TRBV19 and TRBJ1-4, with 8 bases lining up with TRBD1. Germline CDR1 is LNHDA and CDR2 is SQIVND (reference sequence). The trim removed 2 bases at V and 5 bases at J, leaving 7 bases unmatched. The CDR3 covers 16 residues. The CDR3 region is CASSINTGQDNEKLFF. DNA for the CDR3: TGTGCCAGTAGTATAAACACGGGACAGGACAATGAAAAACTGTTTTTT.

This sequence joins TRBV28 and TRBJ2-7; 9 nucleotides match TRBD1. This CDR3 is built from 15 residues. J lost 6 bases, V lost 5 bases, and 11 bases had no gene match. Germline V lookup: CDR1 MDHEN, CDR2 SYDVKM. The CDR3 protein is CASSPGTGSLGEQYF. The CDR3 DNA reads TGTGCCAGCAGTCCTGGGACAGGGAGTCTGGGCGAGCAGTACTTC.

The chain uses TRBV28 and TRBJ1-3, with D tentatively TRBD1 (6 bases). The V gene lost 5 bases and the J gene lost 4 bases, with 15 bases spanning the gap. The CDR3 covers 15 residues. Germline assignment: CDR1 MDHEN and CDR2 SYDVKM. In DNA form, the CDR3 reads TGTGCCAGCAGTATAACAACAGGGTCCGGAAACACCATATATTTT. Amino acid sequence: CASSITTGSGNTIYF.

The genes are TRBV15 and TRBJ2-2, with D perhaps TRBD2 (5 bases). The CDR3 has 16 residues. The germline CDR1 and CDR2 sequences are LNHNV and YYDKDF (reference sequence). Trimming cost V 3 bases and J 0 bases, with 11 bases left between them. This CDR3 reads CATSRGDSTNTGELFF. The CDR3, as DNA: TGTGCCACCAGCAGGGGAGACTCTACGAACACCGGGGAGCTGTTTTTT.

This clone was detected only once. The chain has TRBV14 and TRBJ2-2; 7 bases are a match to TRBD2. Losses at the gene ends were 6 bases for V and 4 bases for J; bases not matched to a gene: 8. The CDR3 totals 15 residues. Germline V gives CDR1 SGHDN, CDR2 FVKESK. The CDR3 nucleotides are TGTGCCAGCAGTCCGCAACTAGCGAGCACCGGGGAGCTGTTTTTT. Translation gives CASSPQLASTGELFF. The full variable domain, rest sourced from reference TRBV14 and TRBJ2-2, is EAGVTQFPSHSVIEKGQTVTLRCDPISGHDNLYWYRRVMGKEIKFLLHFVKESKQDESGMPNNRFLAERTGGTYSTLKVQPAELEDSGVYFCASSPQLASTGELFFGEGSRLTVL.

The genes are TRBV7-9 and TRBJ1-3; no clear D. Trimming left V 2 bases short and J 4 bases short, with 3 bases between. In germline, CDR1 is SEHNR, CDR2 FQNEAQ (reference sequence). CDR3 size: 12 residues. The CDR3 nucleotides are TGTGCCAGCAGCTTACTAGGAAACACCATATATTTT. Translated: CASSLLGNTIYF.

This clone has just one count. The V call is TRBV6-1, the J call TRBJ1-6, with 8 bases matching TRBD1. V lost 3 bases to trimming and J lost 8 bases; unmatched junction nucleotides: 6. The CDR3 length is 15 residues. Per germline, CDR1 MNHNS and CDR2 SASEGT. The CDR3 is CASSDAGTGYSPLHF. CDR3 in DNA: TGTGCCAGCAGTGACGCCGGGACAGGTTATTCACCCCTCCACTTT.

The genes are TRBV28 and TRBJ2-4, with D perhaps matching TRBD2 (6 bases). The CDR3 totals 14 residues. The germline V gene has CDR1 MDHEN and CDR2 SYDVKM. Trimming pared 11 bases from V and 1 base from J, leaving 15 bases between. This CDR3 is CAVFGGNAKNIQYF. CDR3 bases: TGTGCCGTCTTCGGGGGTAACGCCAAAAACATTCAGTACTTC.

The V and J genes are TRBV4-2 and TRBJ2-1; weak D call: TRBD2 (7 bases). This CDR3 region has 16 residues. Germline V gene data show CDR1 as LGHNA and CDR2 as YNFKEQ. The germline V and J ends were trimmed by 2 bases and 7 bases, with 18 bases remaining between them. The CDR3, as DNA: TGTGCCAGCAGCCAATCGGCGGGGGCTTCCCATAATGAGCAGTTCTTC. It codes for CASSQSAGASHNEQFF.

This clone was recorded once. This chain uses TRBV6-5 with TRBJ2-1, with a weak D call TRBD1 (5 bases). The V gene's germline CDR1 is MNHEY and CDR2 SVGAGI. V lost 6 bases to trimming and J lost 0 bases, with 6 bases between them. The CDR3 spans 13 residues. The CDR3 DNA is TGTGCCAGCAGGGGGCCCTCCTACAATGAGCAGTTCTTC. Its translation: CASRGPSYNEQFF.

V and J are TRBV5-6 and TRBJ1-6; 7 bases map to TRBD1. This CDR3 region has 14 residues. V lost 4 bases and J lost 9; bases outside the gene matches: 7. Germline V CDR1 and CDR2: SGHDT, YYEEEE. CDR3 in amino acids: CASSNRQGFSPLHF. The DNA of the CDR3 is TGTGCCAGCAGCAACAGACAGGGTTTTTCACCCCTCCACTTT.

The chain combines TRBV20-1 with TRBJ2-7, with D possibly being TRBD2 (7 bases). CDR1 is DFQATT, CDR2 SNEGSKA, per germline (reference sequence). The CDR3 length is 11 residues. The CDR3 loop is CSPGGGSEQYF. As DNA, the CDR3 is TGCAGCCCCGGCGGGGGCTCCGAGCAGTACTTC.